A single sample gave rise to the 8 T cell receptor beta chains below, sequenced in a study of cytomegalovirus exposure and HLA in healthy donors. It was with 60 Vbeta and 13 Jbeta primers that the PCR ran. Profiled with immunoSEQ multiplex PCR; TCRdb holds only in-frame clones, not every one. The data hold 100,000 or so clones, with 65% to 80% observed a single time. The specimen sequenced was PBMCs. Receptors were obtained from a woman aged 45-65 years in good health and CMV-seropositive.

The chain is built from TRBV19 and TRBJ1-1, with D hard to call. Germline lookup yields CDR1 LNHDA and CDR2 SQIVND (reference sequence). V dropped 4 bases and J dropped 0 bases, with 6 bases sitting between them. The CDR3 has 13 residues. The CDR3 sequence: CASSNYMNTEAFF. CDR3 DNA: TGTGCCAGTAGTAACTATATGAACACTGAAGCTTTCTTT.

This clone was seen more than once but under ten times. The chain has TRBV4-2 and TRBJ1-1, with TRBD1 matching over 9 bases. This CDR3 comprises 14 residues. The V and J ends lost 2 bases and 4 bases, in that order; junction bases with no gene match: 2. Germline assignment: CDR1 LGHNA and CDR2 YNFKEQ. CDR3 sequence: CASSQRGQGTEAFF. CDR3 nucleotide sequence: TGTGCCAGCAGCCAAAGGGGACAGGGCACTGAAGCTTTCTTT.

J is TRBJ1-4 and V is TRBV19; D unclear. Per the germline V gene, CDR1 is LNHDA and CDR2 is SQIVND (reference sequence). The CDR3 consists of 14 residues. The V and J ends lost 6 bases and 6 bases respectively, with 14 bases between them. In DNA form, the CDR3 reads TGTGCCAGTAGCTTGCTGGGTGACTATGAAAAACTGTTTTTT. Residues: CASSLLGDYEKLFF.

V is TRBV6-1 and J is TRBJ2-1; the D gene is possibly TRBD1 (7 bases). The CDR3 runs to 14 residues. V was pared by 3 bases and J by 4 bases, with 10 bases between. CDR1 is MNHNS, CDR2 SASEGT, per germline. In DNA, the CDR3 is TGTGCCAGCAGTGAGACAGGGAGGTACAATGAGCAGTTCTTC. Translating gives CASSETGRYNEQFF.

The V and J genes are TRBV6-1 and TRBJ1-1; the D is unclear. This CDR3 has 14 amino acids. V was shortened by 8 bases and J by 0 bases, with 13 bases between the two germline ends. Germline V gene data show CDR1 as MNHNS and CDR2 as SASEGT. The DNA of the CDR3 is TGTGCCAGCCCACGGGTAACTATGAACACTGAAGCTTTCTTT. Translated: CASPRVTMNTEAFF.

J is TRBJ2-7 and V is TRBV6-6; the D gene is possibly TRBD2 (6 bases). The CDR3 contains 15 residues. V was cut by 2 bases and J by 3 bases, with 14 bases left in between. Germline CDR1 and CDR2: MNHNY and SVGAGI (reference sequence). The CDR3 DNA follows: TGTGCCAGCAGTTACGGAGGGGACGGCTTCTACGAGCAGTACTTC. Translating gives CASSYGGDGFYEQYF.

V and J are TRBV7-9 and TRBJ2-3; 12 nucleotides align to TRBD1. The CDR3 consists of 19 residues. Germline-derived CDR1 and CDR2 are SEHNR and FQNEAQ (reference sequence). Trimming cost V 6 bases and J 0 bases; bases outside gene matches: 13. The CDR3 DNA sequence: TGTGCCAGCAGACCACCTTGGGGACAGGGGGCGTCTAGCACAGATACGCAGTATTTT. This translates into CASRPPWGQGASSTDTQYF.

The V and J genes are TRBV4-1 and TRBJ2-2; TRBD1 agrees at 7 bases. Per germline, CDR1 MGHRA and CDR2 YSYEKL. The CDR3 is made up of 15 amino acids. V lost 2 bases and J lost 4; bases outside the gene matches: 4. For the CDR3, the DNA is TGCGCCAGCAGCCAACGGGACAGCCCCACCGGGGAGCTGTTTTTT. Translation: CASSQRDSPTGELFF.